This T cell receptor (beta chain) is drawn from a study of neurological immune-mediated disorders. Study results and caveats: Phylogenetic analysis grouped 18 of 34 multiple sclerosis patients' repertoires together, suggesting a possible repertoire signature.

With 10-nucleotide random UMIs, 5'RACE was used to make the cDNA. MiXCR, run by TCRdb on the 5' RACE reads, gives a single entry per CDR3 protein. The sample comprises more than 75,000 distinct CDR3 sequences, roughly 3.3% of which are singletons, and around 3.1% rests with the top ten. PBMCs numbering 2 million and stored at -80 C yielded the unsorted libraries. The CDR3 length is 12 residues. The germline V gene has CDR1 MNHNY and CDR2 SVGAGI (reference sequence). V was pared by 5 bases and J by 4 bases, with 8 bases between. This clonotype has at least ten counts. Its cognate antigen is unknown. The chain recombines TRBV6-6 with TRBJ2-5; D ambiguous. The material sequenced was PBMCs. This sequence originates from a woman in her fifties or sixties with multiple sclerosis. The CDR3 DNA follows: TGTGCCAGCAGTACCCAGATAGAGACCCAGTACTTC. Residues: CASSTQIETQYF.